Each of the 31 T cell receptor beta chains below was sequenced from the same sample in a study of cytomegalovirus exposure and HLA in healthy donors. The PCR was carried out with 60 Vbeta primers and 13 Jbeta primers. TCRdb keeps only in-frame clones here, not all; method: immunoSEQ multiplex PCR. This sample contains approximately 38,000 clones. The sequenced sample was PBMCs. The receptors derive from a man aged 35 to 55 in good health and CMV-seropositive.

The chain combines TRBV7-2 with TRBJ2-3; D is unclear. The germline gives CDR1 SGHTA, CDR2 FQGNSA. The CDR3 contains 11 residues. The V end lost 5 bases, the J end lost 3 bases, and 3 bases lay between the germline ends. The CDR3 coding sequence is TGTGCCAGCAGCCGTACAGATACGCAGTATTTT. Its translation: CASSRTDTQYF.

This chain joins TRBV30 and TRBJ2-1; 8 bases line up with TRBD2. V shed 3 bases and J 9 bases; nucleotides not matched to a gene: 1. The CDR3 covers 11 residues. Germline V CDR1 and CDR2: GTSNPN, SVGIG (reference sequence). The CDR3: CAWSRGGEQFF. CDR3 nucleotides: TGTGCCTGGAGCCGGGGGGGTGAGCAGTTCTTC.

The chain couples TRBV19 to TRBJ2-1; D uncertain. This CDR3 has 13 amino acids. The V and J ends lost 10 bases and 6 bases respectively, with 16 bases between them. Germline V lookup: CDR1 LNHDA, CDR2 SQIVND (reference sequence). CDR3 bases: TGTGCCACTCAGATGGGCCTTTCCAATGAGCAGTTCTTC. This encodes CATQMGLSNEQFF. The whole variable domain, remainder taken from reference TRBV19 and TRBJ2-1, is DGGITQSPKYLFRKEGQNVTLSCEQNLNHDAMYWYRQDPGQGLRLIYYSQIVNDFQKGDIAEGYSVSREKKESFPLTVTSAQKNPTAFYLCATQMGLSNEQFFGPGTRLTVL.

The rearrangement uses TRBV19 and TRBJ1-3; D is unresolved. The CDR3 contains 12 residues. The germline V gene has CDR1 LNHDA and CDR2 SQIVND (reference sequence). V lost 6 bases, J lost 3 bases, and 6 bases lay in between. The CDR3 DNA sequence: TGTGCCAGTAGCAGTGATGGAAACACCATATATTTT. This sequence encodes CASSSDGNTIYF.

The chain recombines TRBV5-1 with TRBJ2-5; a possible D gene is TRBD2 (5 bases). Germline assignment: CDR1 SGHRS and CDR2 YFSETQ. The CDR3 spans 12 residues. V lost 5 bases, J lost 4 bases, and 9 bases lay in between. The CDR3 DNA reads TGCGCCAGCAGACTAGGAAGAGAGACCCAGTACTTC. It encodes CASRLGRETQYF.

This rearrangement joins TRBV6-5 to TRBJ2-2, with D unresolved. The germline V gene has CDR1 MNHEY and CDR2 SVGAGI. The CDR3 runs 13 residues. V was pared by 6 bases and J by 5 bases, with 10 bases between. This chain's CDR3 is CASSPTRTGELFF. CDR3 nucleotide sequence: TGTGCCAGCAGCCCGACTCGAACCGGGGAGCTGTTTTTT.

The chain combines TRBV30 with TRBJ1-2; no clear D gene. The CDR3 has 11 residues. Trimming removed 5 bases at V and 8 bases at J, with 12 bases between. From germline, CDR1 is GTSNPN and CDR2 SVGIG (reference sequence). CDR3 bases: TGTGCCTGGGAAATCAACGGGGGCTACACCTTC. Translating gives CAWEINGGYTF.

This sequence joins TRBV25-1 and TRBJ1-4, with 9 bases that match TRBD1. V lost 3 bases and J lost 5; bases outside the gene matches: 4. The germline CDR1 and CDR2 sequences are MGHDK and SYGVNS. The CDR3 runs to 15 residues. The DNA for the CDR3 is TGTGCCAGCAGTGAGCCCGGACAGGGGAATGAAAAACTGTTTTTT. This translates into CASSEPGQGNEKLFF.

The chain joins TRBV28 to TRBJ2-7; D remains ambiguous. This CDR3 comprises 12 residues. Germline loops: CDR1 MDHEN, CDR2 SYDVKM. The V end was cut by 6 bases, the J end by 10 bases, with 16 bases between. In DNA, the CDR3 is TGTGCCAGCAGATCCCCCTCGGAGAGACAGTACTTC. Its protein is CASRSPSERQYF.

This sequence joins TRBV20-1 and TRBJ2-7, with 10 bases identical to TRBD1. Trimming removed 5 bases from V and 6 bases from J; junction bases left unmatched: 1. The CDR3 has 11 residues. Germline V lookup: CDR1 DFQATT, CDR2 SNEGSKA (reference sequence). The chain's CDR3 is CSARTGGEQYF. CDR3 coding DNA: TGCAGTGCTCGGACAGGGGGCGAGCAGTACTTC.

The CDR3 region is CASSLGPGGRWVGAFF. In DNA, the CDR3 is TGTGCCAGCAGCTTGGGGCCCGGGGGTCGCTGGGTCGGAGCTTTCTTT. The chain couples TRBV11-2 to TRBJ1-1, with a possible D match to TRBD1 (5 bases). Trimming left V 3 bases short and J 10 bases short, with 24 bases between. The CDR3 is 16 amino acids. Germline V gene lookup returns CDR1 SGHAT and CDR2 FQNNGV. Supplemented by reference TRBV11-2 and TRBJ1-1, the full variable domain reads EAGVAQSPRYKIIEKRQSVAFWCNPISGHATLYWYQQILGQGPKLLIQFQNNGVVDDSQLPKDRFSAERLKGVDSTLKIQPAKLEDSAVYLCASSLGPGGRWVGAFFGQGTRLTVV.

The chain links TRBV7-2 to TRBJ2-5, with D possibly TRBD2 on 6 matching bases. Germline values: CDR1 SGHTA, CDR2 FQGNSA. The length of the CDR3 is 15 residues. The V end lost 1 base, the J end lost 2 bases, and 11 bases lay between the germline ends. CDR3 DNA sequence: TGTGCCAGCAGCTTAGGGGGGGTCGGGCAAGAGACCCAGTACTTC. Amino acids: CASSLGGVGQETQYF.

V and J are TRBV7-8 and TRBJ2-5, with 11 bases aligning to TRBD2. The J call may be faulty, since TRBJ2-7 better matches the DNA end. The V gene's germline CDR1 is SGHVS and CDR2 FQNEAQ. CDR3 length equals 15 residues. The CDR3: CASSPTGLADHEQYF. The CDR3 DNA reads TGTGCCAGCAGCCCGACGGGACTAGCGGACCACGAGCAGTACTTC.

The V gene is TRBV11-3, the J gene TRBJ2-3; D is undetermined. Trimming stripped 0 bases from V and 2 bases from J, with 15 bases between. The CDR3 consists of 17 residues. Per germline, CDR1 SGHNT and CDR2 YENEEA. The CDR3 coding sequence is TGTGCCAGCAGCTTAGATCCAAGCCTAAAATACACAGATACGCAGTATTTT. Translation: CASSLDPSLKYTDTQYF.

The DNA of the CDR3 is TGTGCCAGCAATCGAGGGAATCAGCCCCAGCATTTT. This codes for CASNRGNQPQHF. The chain is built from TRBV2 and TRBJ1-5; no clear D gene. V lost 7 bases to trimming and J lost 4 bases, with 8 bases between them. In germline, CDR1 is SNHLY, CDR2 FYNNEI. CDR3 length: 12 amino acids.

This rearrangement joins TRBV19 to TRBJ2-1, with 7 positions matching TRBD2. V lost 2 bases to trimming and J lost 8 bases; unmatched junction nucleotides: 9. This CDR3 comprises 15 residues. Germline-derived CDR1 and CDR2 are LNHDA and SQIVND (reference sequence). CDR3 bases: TGTGCCAGTAGTATAATCGAGGGAGGGCGATATGAGCAGTTCTTC. It encodes CASSIIEGGRYEQFF.

This chain links TRBV11-2 with TRBJ2-3; a possible D gene is TRBD2 (5 bases). Germline loops: CDR1 SGHAT, CDR2 FQNNGV. The CDR3 is made up of 12 amino acids. The V end was cut by 5 bases, the J end by 6 bases, with 9 bases between. In DNA form, the CDR3 reads TGTGCCAGCAGCCCAACGGGGGATACGCAGTATTTT. Protein: CASSPTGDTQYF. The whole variable domain, remainder taken from reference TRBV11-2 and TRBJ2-3, is EAGVAQSPRYKIIEKRQSVAFWCNPISGHATLYWYQQILGQGPKLLIQFQNNGVVDDSQLPKDRFSAERLKGVDSTLKIQPAKLEDSAVYLCASSPTGDTQYFGPGTRLTVL.

The chain couples TRBV27 to TRBJ1-6, with 8 bases matching TRBD1. The CDR3 spans 12 residues. Germline V gives CDR1 MNHEY, CDR2 SMNVEV (reference sequence). CDR3 protein: CATGGAQRPLHF. The CDR3 coding sequence is TGTGCTACAGGGGGGGCCCAGAGACCCCTCCACTTT.

The gene calls are TRBV7-2 and TRBJ2-1; the match to TRBD2 covers 16 bases. Germline lookup yields CDR1 SGHTA and CDR2 FQGNSA. The CDR3 is made up of 16 amino acids. Trimming removed 5 bases from V and 8 bases from J; junction bases left unmatched: 6. This CDR3 reads CASSRGTSGRADEQFF. The CDR3 DNA reads TGTGCCAGCAGCCGGGGGACTAGCGGGAGGGCAGATGAGCAGTTCTTC.

On this clone: A junction boundary mismatches the germline segment, possibly from a read error. J is TRBJ2-6 and V is TRBV7-7; D uncertain. Germline V gene data show CDR1 as SSHAT and CDR2 as FNYEAQ (reference sequence). The length of the CDR3 is 15 residues. CDR3 sequence: CASSLDGSGANVLTF. The CDR3 region has the DNA TGTGCTAGCAGCTTAGACGGGTCTGGGGCCAACGTCCTGACTTTC.

The V gene is TRBV13, the J gene TRBJ2-7, with TRBD2 matching over 9 bases. The CDR3 has 15 amino acids. Germline trimming cut 5 bases from V and 4 bases from J; bases unmatched to any gene: 9. Germline V CDR1 and CDR2: PRHDT, FYEKMQ (reference sequence). The CDR3 region has the DNA TGTGCCAGCAGCGAGGGGCGGGAGGGCCTATACGAGCAGTACTTC. Its protein product is CASSEGREGLYEQYF. Full variable domain (outside the CDR3, taken from reference TRBV13 and TRBJ2-7): AAGVIQSPRHLIKEKRETATLKCYPIPRHDTVYWYQQGPGQDPQFLISFYEKMQSDKGSIPDRFSAQQFSDYHSELNMSSLELGDSALYFCASSEGREGLYEQYFGPGTRLTVT.

The chain couples TRBV2 to TRBJ2-7; 13 nucleotides match TRBD2. Germline values: CDR1 SNHLY, CDR2 FYNNEI. V lost 6 bases, J lost 4 bases, and 3 bases stayed unmatched. CDR3 size: 14 residues. The CDR3 DNA is TGTGCCAGCAGAAGGACTAGCGGGAGTTACGAGCAGTACTTC. Protein: CASRRTSGSYEQYF. The variable domain in full, completed from reference TRBV2 and TRBJ2-7, reads EPEVTQTPSHQVTQMGQEVILRCVPISNHLYFYWYRQILGQKVEFLVSFYNNEISEKSEIFDDQFSVERPDGSNFTLKIRSTKLEDSAMYFCASRRTSGSYEQYFGPGTRLTVT.

This CDR3 reads CASSSGTGTNYGYTF. The CDR3 DNA follows: TGTGCCAGCAGCTCCGGGACAGGGACTAACTATGGCTACACCTTC. The rearrangement uses TRBV28 and TRBJ1-2; 9 bases align to TRBD1. With 6 bases clipped from V and 0 bases from J, the junction kept 5 bases outside the gene matches. The CDR3 spans 15 residues. Germline CDR1 is MDHEN and CDR2 is SYDVKM.

This rearrangement joins TRBV7-2 to TRBJ2-5, with D possibly being TRBD1 (6 bases). The CDR3 runs to 13 residues. Germline CDR1 SGHTA, CDR2 FQGNSA. V was shortened by 2 bases and J by 3 bases, with 7 bases between the two germline ends. The CDR3 bases are TGTGCCAGCAGCTTACACAGGGAAGAGACCCAGTACTTC. Protein: CASSLHREETQYF.

The V gene is TRBV25-1, the J gene TRBJ2-2; D is unresolved. Germline CDR1 reads MGHDK; CDR2 reads SYGVNS. This CDR3 has 14 residues. The V end lost 6 bases, the J end lost 0 bases, and 8 bases lay between the germline ends. The CDR3 sequence is CASRRDTNTGELFF. Written as DNA, the CDR3 is TGTGCCAGCAGAAGAGACACGAACACCGGGGAGCTGTTTTTT.

This chain links TRBV7-3 with TRBJ2-7, with TRBD2 identical over 10 bases. V dropped 5 bases and J dropped 7; count of bases not matched to a gene: 8. There are 14 residues in the CDR3. Germline V gene sequence: CDR1 SGHTA, CDR2 FQGTGA. For the CDR3, the DNA is TGTGCCAGCAGCCCCTCGGGACTAGCGAGGGAGCAGTACTTC. Protein sequence: CASSPSGLAREQYF.

The chain recombines TRBV18 with TRBJ2-1; 14 bases map to TRBD2. With V trimmed by 4 bases and J by 8 bases, 4 bases remained unmatched. This CDR3 is 15 amino acids long. Per the germline V gene, CDR1 is KGHSH and CDR2 is LQKENI. The CDR3 is CASSLGTSGSDEQFF. The CDR3 DNA reads TGTGCCAGCTCACTAGGGACTAGCGGGAGCGATGAGCAGTTCTTC.

V and J are TRBV6-5 and TRBJ2-5; the match to TRBD2 covers 7 bases. With the DNA end fitting TRBJ2-7 better, the J assignment may be wrong. There are 15 residues in the CDR3. Germline V CDR1 and CDR2: MNHEY, SVGAGI. The CDR3 nucleotides read TGTGCCAGCACCCAAAAGGTGAGCGGGATCGGCGAGCAGTACTTC. Translation gives CASTQKVSGIGEQYF.

The chain carries TRBV19 and TRBJ2-7; D is unclear. CDR3 length: 13 amino acids. Germline V lookup: CDR1 LNHDA, CDR2 SQIVND (reference sequence). V shed 5 bases and J shed 6 bases, with 14 bases lying between them. This chain's CDR3 is CASSGPLSIEQYF. The DNA for the CDR3 is TGTGCCAGTAGTGGCCCCCTCTCGATCGAGCAGTACTTC.

The J gene is TRBJ2-5, the V gene TRBV5-6; D gene uncertain. The J call may be wrong; the DNA end is better matched by TRBJ2-7. This CDR3 spans 14 amino acids. Germline V gives CDR1 SGHDT, CDR2 YYEEEE. CDR3 amino acids: CASSLSAKTYEQYF. Written as DNA, the CDR3 is TGTGCCAGCAGCCTCAGCGCGAAAACCTACGAGCAGTACTTC.

The V gene is TRBV29-1, the J gene TRBJ1-2; D not resolved. From germline, CDR1 is SQVTM and CDR2 ANQGSEA. V was clipped by 0 bases and J by 5 bases, with 13 bases between them. The CDR3 covers 14 residues. Here the CDR3 DNA reads TGCAGCGTTGAAGATCCTGAGGGTCCTTATGGCTACACCTTC. Its translation is CSVEDPEGPYGYTF.